The sequence of this T cell receptor (beta chain) was determined in a study of cytomegalovirus exposure and HLA in healthy donors. It was with 60 Vbeta and 13 Jbeta primers that the PCR ran. Assay: immunoSEQ multiplex PCR; the TCRdb copy retains only in-frame clones and omits some. This table has about 190,000 clones, 70% to 80% appearing once. Germline CDR1 reads LNHDA; CDR2 reads SQIVND (reference sequence). V lost 0 bases and J 4 bases, leaving 12 bases between the germline ends. CDR3 length: 15 amino acids. As for the donors, each was a healthy bone marrow donor. The sample taken for sequencing was PBMCs. This chain links TRBV19 with TRBJ1-2; D not certain. The receptor was isolated from a woman aged 50 to 60 in good health and CMV-seronegative. CDR3 sequence (DNA): TGTGCCAGTAGTATAGATCTAGGCGGGAGCTATGGCTACACCTTC. The encoded protein is CASSIDLGGSYGYTF.